These T cell receptor beta chains were read from a single sample in a study of CD8 T cells in ankylosing spondylitis. TCRdb reprocessed the 5' RACE reads via MiXCR and lists one record per CDR3 protein. The table includes just over 300,000 distinct CDR3 sequences, less than 25% detected once. Sample: blood, either unsorted or a sorted T cell fraction (not recorded which). The receptors originated from a female donor with ankylosing spondylitis or in good health (not recorded which). Each CDR3 is given with its conserved first and last residue. D genes are given only for firm matches. Clone size is not always given. Where it is, it says once, few, many or a class for expanded clones.

j_gene | d_gene | len | v_gene | abundance | CDR3aa | CDR3nt
TRBJ2-2 | TRBD1 | 14 | TRBV29-1 | few | CSAQKTGGSGELFF | TGCAGCGCACAGAAGACAGGGGGCTCCGGGGAGCTGTTTTTT
TRBJ2-1 | TRBD2 | 14 | TRBV5-1 | . | CASSLWEGYNEQFF | TGCGCCAGCAGCTTGTGGGAGGGGTACAATGAGCAGTTCTTC
TRBJ2-2 | TRBD1 | 15 | TRBV12-3/TRBV12-4 | many | CASSRRTGGTGELFF | TGTGCCAGCAGTAGACGGACAGGGGGCACCGGGGAGCTGTTTTTT
TRBJ2-5 | TRBD2 | 13 | TRBV20-1 | few | CSAISGSPETQYF | TGCAGTGCCATTAGCGGGAGCCCAGAGACCCAGTACTTC
TRBJ2-1 | . | 15 | TRBV5-1 | . | CASSPYQGLYNEQFF | TGCGCCAGCAGCCCGTACCAGGGGTTATACAATGAGCAGTTCTTC
TRBJ1-3 | . | 14 | TRBV12-3/TRBV12-4 | . | CASILWGTGNTIYF | TGTGCCAGCATCCTGTGGGGGACGGGAAACACCATATATTTT
TRBJ2-7 | . | 13 | TRBV7-6 | few | CASSSNRGGEQYF | TGTGCCAGCAGTAGCAACAGGGGAGGGGAGCAGTACTTC
TRBJ2-1 | TRBD2 | 16 | TRBV7-2 | few | CASSPRTSGKYNEQFF | TGTGCCTCCAGCCCCCGGACTAGCGGAAAATACAATGAGCAGTTCTTC
TRBJ2-3 | . | 13 | TRBV5-4 | . | CASSSSGADTQYF | TGTGCCAGCAGTTCGTCCGGGGCAGATACGCAGTATTTT
TRBJ2-1 | TRBD2 | 17 | TRBV12-3/TRBV12-4 | few | CASSLGVGGLAGVEQFF | TGTGCCAGCAGCTTAGGGGTCGGGGGGCTAGCGGGAGTTGAGCAGTTCTTC
TRBJ1-2 | . | 14 | TRBV6-5 | . | CASSYGGSDYGYTF | TGTGCCAGCAGTTATGGAGGGAGCGACTATGGCTACACCTTC
TRBJ2-1 | . | 14 | TRBV20-1 | once | CSAATGSPYNEQFF | TGCAGTGCTGCTACAGGGAGCCCCTACAATGAGCAGTTCTTC
TRBJ2-1 | . | 10 | TRBV29-1 | many | CSVWRDEQFF | TGCAGCGTTTGGCGGGACGAGCAGTTCTTC
TRBJ1-4 | TRBD1 | 15 | TRBV5-5 | few | CASSGGQGLNEKLFF | TGTGCCAGCAGCGGCGGACAGGGGTTGAATGAAAAACTGTTTTTT
TRBJ1-2 | . | 13 | TRBV6-5 | few | CASSYSGNYGYTF | TGTGCCAGCAGTTATTCAGGGAACTATGGCTACACCTTC
TRBJ2-1 | . | 13 | TRBV7-9 | many | CASSFGGYNEQFF | TGTGCCAGCAGCTTTGGGGGCTACAATGAGCAGTTCTTC
TRBJ2-7 | TRBD2 | 14 | TRBV20-1 | few | CSASQERESDEQYF | TGCAGTGCTAGTCAGGAGCGGGAGAGCGACGAGCAGTACTTC
TRBJ1-5 | . | 14 | TRBV6-2/TRBV6-3 | many | CASTEGGGYQPQHF | TGTGCCAGCACCGAAGGAGGGGGATATCAGCCCCAGCATTTT